Listed here are 28 T cell receptor beta chains from one sample, sequenced in a study of shared clonotypes between healthy human individuals. Assay used: immunoSEQ multiplex PCR; TCRdb lists only in-frame clones, some missing. Seen here are more than 1,200,000 clones, approximately 98.5% observed once, and the top ten hold approximately 0.4%. The sequenced sample was naive CD4+ T cells sorted from blood. Regarding subset: CD45RA+ positively selected. Every receptor here comes from a man aged 25 to 40 in good health.

V and J are TRBV28 and TRBJ2-2, with D possibly being TRBD1 (6 bases). Trimming took off 5 bases at V and 0 bases at J, with 19 bases between the two ends. CDR1 is MDHEN and CDR2 is SYDVKM in the germline V gene. The CDR3 runs 18 residues. The CDR3 region is CASSLNREGAPNTGELFF. The CDR3 DNA is TGTGCCAGCAGTCTCAACAGGGAAGGGGCTCCGAACACCGGGGAGCTGTTTTTT. Based on the CDR3 plus reference TRBV28 and TRBJ2-2, the full variable domain is DVKVTQSSRYLVKRTGEKVFLECVQDMDHENMFWYRQDPGLGLRLIYFSYDVKMKEKGDIPEGYSVSREKKERFSLILESASTNQTSMYLCASSLNREGAPNTGELFFGEGSRLTVL.

Comment on this clone: Given a much more abundant clone one base away, this may be a read error. V gene TRBV2 combines with J gene TRBJ2-7; 7 bases agree with TRBD1. The length of the CDR3 is 13 residues. After removal of 6 bases from V and 2 bases from J, the junction contained 4 bases not matched to a gene. Germline values: CDR1 SNHLY, CDR2 FYNNEI. This chain's CDR3 is CASRAGTAYEQYF. In nucleotides, the CDR3 is TGTGCCAGCAGAGCCGGGACAGCCTACGAGCAGTACTTC.

V usage is TRBV18 and J usage is TRBJ2-4; tentative D call: TRBD2 (7 bases). Trimming took off 1 base at V and 0 bases at J, with 10 bases between the two ends. Per the germline V gene, CDR1 is KGHSH and CDR2 is LQKENI. The CDR3 contains 16 residues. The CDR3 protein is CASSPQGGGAKNIQYF. The CDR3 bases are TGTGCCAGCTCACCACAGGGAGGGGGAGCCAAAAACATTCAGTACTTC.

This rearrangement joins TRBV28 to TRBJ2-7; D assignment may be TRBD1 or TRBD2 (5 bases each). The germline gives CDR1 MDHEN, CDR2 SYDVKM. This CDR3 has 15 residues. Trimming took 6 bases from V and 4 from J, leaving 19 bases between them. The CDR3 loop is CASSPPRDLGYEQYF. In DNA, the CDR3 is TGTGCCAGCAGCCCCCCCAGGGACCTCGGGTACGAGCAGTACTTC.

Worth noting for this clone: This sample also contains other DNA sequences that code for the same CDR3. This sequence joins TRBV9 and TRBJ1-1; no firm D call. Germline assignment: CDR1 SGDLS and CDR2 YYNGEE. Trimming cost V 0 bases and J 0 bases, with 9 bases left between them. This CDR3 is 15 amino acids long. This chain's CDR3 is CASSVGAEMNTEAFF. DNA for the CDR3: TGTGCCAGCAGCGTAGGGGCGGAGATGAACACTGAAGCTTTCTTT.

This chain uses TRBV19 with TRBJ2-3; D is unresolved. The CDR3 runs to 12 residues. Germline V gene lookup returns CDR1 LNHDA and CDR2 SQIVND (reference sequence). Deletions cut 6 bases from V and 6 bases from J, with 10 bases between. CDR3 region: CASSPGWDTQYF. CDR3 DNA: TGTGCCAGTAGCCCGGGCTGGGATACGCAGTATTTT.

The V and J genes are TRBV18 and TRBJ2-1; TRBD2 might be the D (5 bases). CDR1 and CDR2 from the germline V gene are KGHSH and LQKENI. The V and J ends lost 5 bases and 2 bases respectively, with 10 bases between them. CDR3 length: 14 residues. CDR3 sequence (DNA): TGTGCCAGCTCATCTTACGGGGCCTACAATGAGCAGTTCTTC. It codes for CASSSYGAYNEQFF.

J is TRBJ2-1 and V is TRBV5-1, with 9 positions matching TRBD1. This CDR3 is built from 16 residues. Looked up from germline, CDR1 is SGHRS and CDR2 is YFSETQ. The J segment lost 6 bases and the V segment lost 5 bases, leaving 12 bases of the junction unmatched. CDR3 coding DNA: TGCGCCAGCAGAAAGCCGGGACAGGGATTACTCAATGAGCAGTTCTTC. It encodes CASRKPGQGLLNEQFF. Based on the CDR3 plus reference TRBV5-1 and TRBJ2-1, the full variable domain is KAGVTQTPRYLIKTRGQQVTLSCSPISGHRSVSWYQQTPGQGLQFLFEYFSETQRNKGNFPGRFSGRQFSNSRSEMNVSTLELGDSALYLCASRKPGQGLLNEQFFGPGTRLTVL.

Of note for this clone: The same CDR3 also results from other DNA sequences found in this sample. V gene TRBV9 combines with J gene TRBJ2-1, with 10 nucleotides matching TRBD2. V shed 1 base, J shed 5 bases, and the junction held 0 bases outside the gene matches. The length of the CDR3 is 14 residues. Germline lookup yields CDR1 SGDLS and CDR2 YYNGEE. The CDR3 reads CASSVTSGNNEQFF. In DNA form, the CDR3 reads TGTGCCAGCAGCGTAACTAGCGGGAACAATGAGCAGTTCTTC.

The chain joins TRBV7-9 to TRBJ2-5; D is unclear. V gave up 2 bases and J gave up 5 bases, with 12 bases separating them. The CDR3 loop spans 14 amino acids. Germline CDR1 reads SEHNR; CDR2 reads FQNEAQ (reference sequence). The CDR3, as DNA: TGTGCCAGCAGCTTAAAGTCCCTATGGGAGACCCAGTACTTC. Its protein product is CASSLKSLWETQYF.

The CDR3 reads CASSPRGHSSYNEQFF. Written as DNA, the CDR3 is TGTGCCAGCAGCCCCCGGGGTCACAGCTCCTACAATGAGCAGTTCTTC. This sequence joins TRBV27 and TRBJ2-1, with TRBD2 as a possible D gene (5 bases). Per the germline V gene, CDR1 is MNHEY and CDR2 is SMNVEV (reference sequence). The CDR3 loop spans 16 amino acids. Trimming took 6 bases from V and 0 from J, leaving 15 bases between them.

This chain links TRBV7-2 with TRBJ2-7; no reliable D call. From germline, CDR1 is SGHTA and CDR2 FQGNSA. The CDR3 runs 14 residues. Trimming stripped 1 base from V and 2 bases from J, with 9 bases between. The CDR3 bases are TGTGCCAGCAGCTTAGGTCCAGCGACCTACGAGCAGTACTTC. As protein: CASSLGPATYEQYF. Based on the CDR3 plus reference TRBV7-2 and TRBJ2-7, the full variable domain is GAGVSQSPSNKVTEKGKDVELRCDPISGHTALYWYRQSLGQGLEFLIYFQGNSAPDKSGLPSDRFSAERTGGSVSTLTIQRTQQEDSAVYLCASSLGPATYEQYFGPGTRLTVT.

The chain couples TRBV4-3 to TRBJ2-7; 7 positions match TRBD2. J lost 2 bases, V lost 3 bases, and 7 bases had no gene match. This CDR3 has 15 residues. CDR1 and CDR2 from the germline V gene are LGHNA and YSLEER. CDR3 region: CASSQGTSVTYEQYF. DNA of the CDR3: TGCGCCAGCAGCCAGGGAACTAGCGTTACCTACGAGCAGTACTTC.

The V gene is TRBV28, the J gene TRBJ1-2; D is unclear. V lost 6 bases, J lost 8 bases, and 10 bases lay in between. The germline V gene has CDR1 MDHEN and CDR2 SYDVKM. The CDR3 sequence is 11 residues long. CDR3 loop: CASRGSPGYTF. Here the CDR3 DNA reads TGTGCCAGCAGGGGGTCCCCCGGCTACACCTTC.

The rearrangement joins TRBV5-6 to TRBJ2-7; D unresolved. Germline CDR1 and CDR2: SGHDT and YYEEEE. CDR3 length equals 12 residues. V was trimmed by 0 bases and J by 5 bases, leaving 6 bases between them. CDR3 in amino acids: CASSLVGNEQYF. The CDR3 DNA is TGTGCCAGCAGCTTGGTGGGAAACGAGCAGTACTTC.

Regarding this clone: This specimen includes other DNA sequences encoding the same CDR3. The rearrangement joins TRBV5-1 to TRBJ2-5; D not resolved. From germline, CDR1 is SGHRS and CDR2 YFSETQ. The CDR3 consists of 13 residues. The V end lost 2 bases, the J end lost 1 base, and 6 bases lay between the germline ends. The CDR3 DNA follows: TGCGCCAGCAGCTTTAGGGTCCAAGAGACCCAGTACTTC. Translation gives CASSFRVQETQYF. Drawing the rest from reference TRBV5-1 and TRBJ2-5, the complete variable domain is KAGVTQTPRYLIKTRGQQVTLSCSPISGHRSVSWYQQTPGQGLQFLFEYFSETQRNKGNFPGRFSGRQFSNSRSEMNVSTLELGDSALYLCASSFRVQETQYFGPGTRLLVL.

This clone occurred once. The chain recombines TRBV18 with TRBJ2-1; 8 positions agree with TRBD2. Germline V gives CDR1 KGHSH, CDR2 LQKENI. V lost 3 bases, J lost 9 bases, and 4 bases stayed unmatched. The CDR3 is 13 amino acids. In DNA form, the CDR3 reads TGTGCCAGCTCACCGGCCGCGGGAGGTGAGCAGTTCTTC. Translated: CASSPAAGGEQFF.

This chain joins TRBV5-4 and TRBJ2-1, with 8 bases that match TRBD2. V dropped 2 bases and J dropped 9; count of bases not matched to a gene: 7. CDR1 is SGHNT and CDR2 is YYREEE in the germline V gene (reference sequence). CDR3 length: 14 amino acids. Here the CDR3 DNA reads TGTGCCAGCAGCTTTGGTAGCGGGAACTTTGAGCAGTTCTTC. Translating it yields CASSFGSGNFEQFF.

V gene TRBV28 combines with J gene TRBJ2-2, with D unclear. The CDR3 has 14 residues. The V gene's germline CDR1 is MDHEN and CDR2 SYDVKM. V gave up 6 bases and J gave up 5 bases, with 13 bases separating them. DNA for the CDR3: TGTGCCAGCAGCAAGCTTCTTGGGACCGGGGAGCTGTTTTTT. Translated, it gives CASSKLLGTGELFF.

This clone occurred once. This chain uses TRBV25-1 with TRBJ2-7, with D unresolved. Trimming pared 3 bases from V and 3 bases from J, leaving 6 bases between. This CDR3 has 12 amino acids. Germline V gene lookup returns CDR1 MGHDK and CDR2 SYGVNS. The CDR3 coding sequence is TGTGCCAGCAGTGACAGACTCTACGAGCAGTACTTC. Amino acids: CASSDRLYEQYF.

This sequence joins TRBV14 and TRBJ2-1; D uncertain. Germline CDR1 is SGHDN and CDR2 is FVKESK. The V gene lost 1 base and the J gene lost 2 bases, with 12 bases spanning the gap. The CDR3 has 16 amino acids. The DNA for the CDR3 is TGTGCCAGCAGCCAAGTTCTCCCCGCCGCCTACAATGAGCAGTTCTTC. This translates into CASSQVLPAAYNEQFF.

A single count supports this clone. The chain links TRBV9 to TRBJ2-7, with TRBD2 identical over 11 bases. The V segment lost 3 bases and the J segment 0 bases; nucleotides outside the gene matches: 11. This CDR3 has 18 residues. The germline CDR1 and CDR2 sequences are SGDLS and YYNGEE. For the CDR3, the DNA is TGTGCCAGCAGCGAGGGAGCGCTAGCGGGAGGCCCCTCCTACGAGCAGTACTTC. This gives the protein CASSEGALAGGPSYEQYF.

The chain combines TRBV4-2 with TRBJ2-1; maybe TRBD2 (7 bases). V lost 2 bases to trimming and J lost 5 bases, with 13 bases between them. The germline V gene encodes CDR1 LGHNA and CDR2 YNFKEQ. The CDR3 consists of 15 residues. The DNA for the CDR3 is TGTGCCAGCAGCCAAACGAAGCGGGACAACAATGAGCAGTTCTTC. This codes for CASSQTKRDNNEQFF.

V usage is TRBV4-2 and J usage is TRBJ1-5; 9 bases agree with TRBD1. The CDR3 is made up of 16 amino acids. With V trimmed by 0 bases and J by 3 bases, 3 bases remained unmatched. The germline CDR1 and CDR2 sequences are LGHNA and YNFKEQ. The chain's CDR3 is CASSQDGDRVNQPQHF. The CDR3 bases are TGTGCCAGCAGCCAAGATGGGGACAGGGTCAATCAGCCCCAGCATTTT.

The chain links TRBV7-9 to TRBJ2-2; 14 bases map to TRBD2. Per germline, CDR1 SEHNR and CDR2 FQNEAQ (reference sequence). With 3 bases clipped from V and 2 bases from J, the junction kept 8 bases outside the gene matches. This CDR3 is 19 amino acids long. DNA of the CDR3: TGTGCCAGCAGCTTCGGGACTAGCGGGAGTAGGAGTAACACCGGGGAGCTGTTTTTT. Residues: CASSFGTSGSRSNTGELFF.

The CDR3 DNA sequence: TGTGCCAGCAGTTTCGGGGGCAGCGGGAGCGAGCAGTACTTC. Translation: CASSFGGSGSEQYF. This sequence joins TRBV27 and TRBJ2-7, with TRBD2 matching 8 bases. The CDR3 has 14 amino acids. Unmatched junction bases numbered 7, after V lost 3 bases and J lost 6 bases. CDR1 MNHEY and CDR2 SMNVEV come from the germline V gene (reference sequence).

This clone was detected once. The chain uses TRBV18 and TRBJ2-5, with 8 bases that match TRBD2. In germline, CDR1 is KGHSH, CDR2 LQKENI. The CDR3 runs to 13 residues. After removal of 3 bases from V and 9 bases from J, the junction contained 6 bases not matched to a gene. For the CDR3, the DNA is TGTGCCAGCTCACCCCGGGAGGGCAGCGCCCAGTACTTC. The encoded protein is CASSPREGSAQYF.

The V and J genes are TRBV7-6 and TRBJ2-7, with 7 nucleotides matching TRBD2. Per the germline V gene, CDR1 is SGHVS and CDR2 is FNYEAQ. V lost 5 bases to trimming and J lost 1 base; unmatched junction nucleotides: 5. The CDR3 is 14 residues long. The CDR3 sequence is CASSPRLASYEQYF. As DNA, the CDR3 is TGTGCCAGCAGCCCAAGACTAGCTTCCTACGAGCAGTACTTC. The full variable domain, with the rest looked up from reference TRBV7-6 and TRBJ2-7, is GAGVSQSPRYKVTKRGQDVALRCDPISGHVSLYWYRQALGQGPEFLTYFNYEAQQDKSGLPNDRFSAERPEGSISTLTIQRTEQRDSAMYRCASSPRLASYEQYFGPGTRLTVT.